These T cell receptor beta chains were read from a single sample in a study of T cells after yellow fever vaccination. One entry per CDR3 protein results from TCRdb running MiXCR on the 5' RACE reads. The top ten clones hold 15% of a sample with around 600,000 distinct CDR3 sequences, approximately 13% of them seen once. The material sequenced was PBMCs, taken on the day of the yellow fever booster vaccination. Receptors were obtained from a man aged 25 to 40 who received the YFV17D yellow fever vaccine. CDR3s include the opening cysteine and the closing phenylalanine or tryptophan. Fields, in order: D gene, V gene, clone size, J gene, CDR3 protein, CDR3 DNA. The D gene is left open where the match is weak. Some rows mark clone size as missing; the rest say once, few, many or name a class of expanded clone.

d_call: TRBD1
v_call: TRBV20-1
clone_size: few
j_call: TRBJ2-3
cdr3_aa: CSAGRDSRTDTQYF
cdr3_nt: TGCAGTGCTGGCCGGGACAGCCGCACAGATACGCAGTATTTT

d_call: TRBD1
v_call: TRBV27
clone_size: -
j_call: TRBJ1-2
cdr3_aa: CASSPTTGSNYGYTF
cdr3_nt: TGTGCCAGCAGTCCAACGACAGGGTCTAACTATGGCTACACCTTC

d_call: -
v_call: TRBV18
clone_size: -
j_call: TRBJ2-6
cdr3_aa: CASSPIMGVSGANVLTF
cdr3_nt: TGTGCCAGCTCGCCGATCATGGGTGTCTCTGGGGCCAACGTCCTGACTTTC

d_call: TRBD2
v_call: TRBV14
clone_size: -
j_call: TRBJ2-7
cdr3_aa: CASSHKASGNYEQYF
cdr3_nt: TGTGCCAGCAGCCATAAAGCTAGCGGAAACTACGAGCAGTACTTC

d_call: TRBD1
v_call: TRBV5-1
clone_size: many
j_call: TRBJ2-2
cdr3_aa: CASSLTGETGELFF
cdr3_nt: TGCGCCAGCAGCCTGACAGGGGAGACCGGGGAGCTGTTTTTT

d_call: -
v_call: TRBV5-6
clone_size: -
j_call: TRBJ2-4
cdr3_aa: CASSFTGAQNIQYF
cdr3_nt: TGTGCCAGCAGCTTCACCGGGGCTCAAAACATTCAGTACTTC

d_call: TRBD2
v_call: TRBV7-9
clone_size: few
j_call: TRBJ2-1
cdr3_aa: CASSKGTSEYNEQFF
cdr3_nt: TGTGCCAGCAGCAAAGGGACTAGCGAGTACAATGAGCAGTTCTTC

d_call: -
v_call: TRBV6-2/TRBV6-3
clone_size: many
j_call: TRBJ2-3
cdr3_aa: CASSPPSGPPSTDTQYF
cdr3_nt: TGTGCCAGCAGCCCCCCTTCGGGGCCACCTAGCACAGATACGCAGTATTTT

d_call: -
v_call: TRBV30
clone_size: few
j_call: TRBJ2-6
cdr3_aa: CAGPGVGGANVLTF
cdr3_nt: TGTGCCGGGCCAGGAGTTGGTGGGGCCAACGTCCTGACTTTC

d_call: -
v_call: TRBV19
clone_size: few
j_call: TRBJ2-7
cdr3_aa: CATSLGSRTEQYF
cdr3_nt: TGTGCCACCTCTCTCGGATCGAGGACCGAGCAGTACTTC

d_call: -
v_call: TRBV6-6
clone_size: few
j_call: TRBJ2-4
cdr3_aa: CALRRDRRDIQYF
cdr3_nt: TGTGCCCTTCGTCGGGACCGGAGGGACATTCAGTACTTC

d_call: TRBD2
v_call: TRBV20-1
clone_size: few
j_call: TRBJ2-7
cdr3_aa: CSASGGSGSLPYEQYF
cdr3_nt: TGCAGTGCTAGCGGGGGGAGCGGGAGCCTTCCCTACGAGCAGTACTTC

d_call: TRBD2
v_call: TRBV20-1
clone_size: many
j_call: TRBJ2-1
cdr3_aa: CSAPGLAGPNEQFF
cdr3_nt: TGCAGTGCCCCGGGGTTAGCGGGGCCAAATGAGCAGTTCTTC

d_call: -
v_call: TRBV29-1
clone_size: few
j_call: TRBJ2-4
cdr3_aa: CSAARGTKNIQYF
cdr3_nt: TGCAGCGCGGCTCGGGGAACCAAAAACATTCAGTACTTC

d_call: -
v_call: TRBV2
clone_size: many
j_call: TRBJ2-1
cdr3_aa: CASSATSNRNEQFF
cdr3_nt: TGTGCCAGCAGTGCAACTAGCAACAGGAATGAGCAGTTCTTC

d_call: TRBD1
v_call: TRBV2
clone_size: -
j_call: TRBJ2-4
cdr3_aa: CASSDRDRDAKNIQYF
cdr3_nt: TGTGCCAGCAGTGACCGGGACAGGGACGCCAAAAACATTCAGTACTTC

d_call: -
v_call: TRBV21-1
clone_size: -
j_call: TRBJ2-4
cdr3_aa: CASSKPRGTGNIQYF
cdr3_nt: TGTGCCAGCAGCAAACCTCGGGGGACGGGAAACATTCAGTACTTC

d_call: -
v_call: TRBV15
clone_size: -
j_call: TRBJ1-5
cdr3_aa: CATSKPLDGPHPVQHF
cdr3_nt: TGTGCCACCAGTAAGCCCTTGGACGGACCTCACCCGGTCCAGCATTTT

d_call: -
v_call: TRBV5-6
clone_size: many
j_call: TRBJ1-2
cdr3_aa: CASSLEAYGYTF
cdr3_nt: TGTGCCAGCAGCTTGGAGGCCTATGGCTACACCTTC

d_call: -
v_call: TRBV6-1
clone_size: -
j_call: TRBJ2-4
cdr3_aa: CASSEAPGEGHIQYF
cdr3_nt: TGTGCCAGCAGTGAAGCGCCAGGGGAGGGGCACATTCAGTACTTC

d_call: -
v_call: TRBV12-5
clone_size: few
j_call: TRBJ2-1
cdr3_aa: CASGSPSRATAGEQFF
cdr3_nt: TGTGCTAGTGGTTCTCCCAGTAGGGCCACGGCGGGTGAGCAGTTCTTC

d_call: TRBD2
v_call: TRBV5-1
clone_size: few
j_call: TRBJ2-1
cdr3_aa: CASSPTIGGTSHNEQFF
cdr3_nt: TGCGCCAGCAGCCCGACTATAGGCGGGACTAGTCACAATGAGCAGTTCTTC

d_call: -
v_call: TRBV20-1
clone_size: -
j_call: TRBJ1-1
cdr3_aa: CSASSTGNTEAFF
cdr3_nt: TGCAGTGCTTCCTCGACAGGGAACACTGAAGCTTTCTTT

d_call: TRBD2
v_call: TRBV5-1
clone_size: many
j_call: TRBJ2-1
cdr3_aa: CASSFTGTNVDEQFF
cdr3_nt: TGCGCCAGCAGCTTCACCGGGACTAACGTTGATGAGCAGTTCTTC

d_call: -
v_call: TRBV6-8
clone_size: few
j_call: TRBJ2-6
cdr3_aa: CASSYPPRSGANVLTF
cdr3_nt: TGTGCCAGCAGTTATCCCCCCCGCTCTGGGGCCAACGTCCTGACTTTC

d_call: TRBD2
v_call: TRBV6-1
clone_size: -
j_call: TRBJ2-3
cdr3_aa: CASSVPGGPQADTQYF
cdr3_nt: TGTGCCAGCAGTGTTCCGGGAGGGCCCCAAGCAGATACGCAGTATTTT

d_call: -
v_call: TRBV20-1
clone_size: -
j_call: TRBJ2-5
cdr3_aa: CSASVRRRKETQYF
cdr3_nt: TGCAGTGCTAGTGTACGGCGTAGAAAAGAGACCCAGTACTTC

d_call: TRBD1
v_call: TRBV5-1
clone_size: few
j_call: TRBJ1-2
cdr3_aa: CASSGQGASPYGYTF
cdr3_nt: TGCGCCAGCAGCGGACAGGGGGCCTCCCCTTATGGCTACACCTTC

d_call: TRBD2
v_call: TRBV9
clone_size: few
j_call: TRBJ2-5
cdr3_aa: CASSVEWTSVETQYF
cdr3_nt: TGTGCCAGCAGCGTAGAGTGGACTAGCGTCGAGACCCAGTACTTC

d_call: TRBD2
v_call: TRBV19
clone_size: -
j_call: TRBJ2-3
cdr3_aa: CATSGTSGTSTDTQYF
cdr3_nt: TGTGCCACCTCCGGGACTAGCGGGACTAGCACAGATACGCAGTATTTT

d_call: -
v_call: TRBV20-1
clone_size: many
j_call: TRBJ1-1
cdr3_aa: CSAERRVGPTEAFF
cdr3_nt: TGCAGTGCAGAACGTCGAGTGGGGCCAACTGAAGCTTTCTTT

d_call: -
v_call: TRBV5-1
clone_size: few
j_call: TRBJ1-6
cdr3_aa: CASSLGEHNSPLHF
cdr3_nt: TGCGCCAGCAGCTTGGGGGAACATAATTCACCCCTCCACTTT

d_call: -
v_call: TRBV21-1
clone_size: -
j_call: TRBJ2-3
cdr3_aa: CASSKTGSGRAVDTQYF
cdr3_nt: TGTGCCAGCAGCAAAACGGGAAGCGGGAGGGCCGTAGATACGCAGTATTTT

d_call: TRBD1
v_call: TRBV28
clone_size: few
j_call: TRBJ1-4
cdr3_aa: CASSPAGGRNEKLFF
cdr3_nt: TGTGCCAGCAGTCCGGCAGGGGGCCGTAATGAAAAACTGTTTTTT

d_call: -
v_call: TRBV5-1
clone_size: many
j_call: TRBJ2-7
cdr3_aa: CASSAFGGDSYEQYF
cdr3_nt: TGCGCCAGCAGCGCATTTGGCGGGGACTCCTACGAGCAGTACTTC

d_call: TRBD2
v_call: TRBV11-2
clone_size: -
j_call: TRBJ2-1
cdr3_aa: CASTWRTGSGTYNEQFF
cdr3_nt: TGTGCCAGCACCTGGCGAACGGGTAGCGGGACCTACAATGAGCAGTTCTTC

d_call: TRBD1
v_call: TRBV6-1
clone_size: -
j_call: TRBJ2-6
cdr3_aa: CATTSRGPGANVLTF
cdr3_nt: TGTGCCACCACCTCTAGGGGGCCTGGGGCCAACGTCCTGACTTTC